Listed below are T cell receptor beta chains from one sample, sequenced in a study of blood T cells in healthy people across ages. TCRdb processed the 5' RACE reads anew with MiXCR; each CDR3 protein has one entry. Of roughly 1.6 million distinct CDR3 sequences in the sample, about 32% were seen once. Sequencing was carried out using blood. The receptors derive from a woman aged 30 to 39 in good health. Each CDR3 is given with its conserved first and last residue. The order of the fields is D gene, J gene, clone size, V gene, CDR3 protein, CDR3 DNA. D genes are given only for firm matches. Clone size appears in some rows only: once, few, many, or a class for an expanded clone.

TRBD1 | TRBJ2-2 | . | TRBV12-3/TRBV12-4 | CASSPQGAKVGGELFF | TGTGCCAGCAGTCCACAGGGGGCTAAGGTCGGCGGGGAGCTGTTTTTT
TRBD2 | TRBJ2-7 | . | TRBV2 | CASRSGGGEAQYF | TGTGCCAGCAGAAGCGGGGGAGGGGAGGCCCAGTACTTC
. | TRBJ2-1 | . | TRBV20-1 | CRALTYRDEQFF | TGCAGGGCCCTGACCTATAGGGATGAGCAGTTCTTC
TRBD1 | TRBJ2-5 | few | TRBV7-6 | CARSLSAGTGRQETQYF | TGTGCCCGCAGCTTATCGGCCGGGACAGGACGCCAAGAGACCCAGTACTTC
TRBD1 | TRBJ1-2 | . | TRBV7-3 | CASSLTGAADYGYTF | TGTGCCAGCAGCTTGACAGGGGCTGCTGACTATGGCTACACCTTC
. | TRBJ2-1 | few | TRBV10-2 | CASSEGFNEQFF | TGCGCCAGCAGTGAAGGTTTCAATGAGCAGTTCTTC
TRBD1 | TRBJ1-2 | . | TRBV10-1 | CASSADRGLPYGYTF | TGCGCCAGCAGTGCGGACAGGGGGCTGCCCTATGGCTACACCTTC
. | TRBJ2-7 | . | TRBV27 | CASWTAGGLYEQYF | TGTGCCAGCTGGACCGCGGGTGGGCTTTACGAGCAGTACTTC
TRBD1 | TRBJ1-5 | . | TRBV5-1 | CASRQGGDQPQHF | TGCGCCAGCCGACAGGGAGGGGATCAGCCCCAGCATTTT
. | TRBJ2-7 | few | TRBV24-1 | CATSDGLNSGEAQYF | TGTGCCACCAGTGATGGTTTAAACAGCGGAGAGGCCCAGTACTTC
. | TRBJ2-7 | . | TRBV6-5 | CASSYDWQLANEQYF | TGTGCCAGCAGTTACGATTGGCAGCTTGCCAACGAGCAGTACTTC
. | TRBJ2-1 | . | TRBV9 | CASSVGGGLSPYNEQFF | TGTGCCAGCAGCGTAGGGGGAGGACTATCCCCCTACAATGAGCAGTTCTTC
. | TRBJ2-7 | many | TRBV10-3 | CAISAISGAGTQAYEQYF | TGTGCCATCAGTGCCATTTCCGGAGCCGGGACACAGGCCTACGAGCAGTACTTC
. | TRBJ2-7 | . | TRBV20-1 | CSARDQFRYEQYF | TGCAGTGCTAGAGACCAGTTCCGATACGAGCAGTACTTC
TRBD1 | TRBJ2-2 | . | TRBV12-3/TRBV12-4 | CASSLGQVGTGELFF | TGTGCCAGCAGTCTCGGACAGGTTGGCACCGGGGAGCTGTTTTTT
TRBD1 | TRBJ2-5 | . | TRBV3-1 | CASSRGQGALETQYF | TGTGCCAGCAGCCGAGGACAGGGGGCGTTGGAGACCCAGTACTTC
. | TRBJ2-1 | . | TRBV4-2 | CANSQERYSYNEQFF | TGTGCCAACAGCCAAGAGAGGTATTCCTACAATGAGCAGTTCTTC
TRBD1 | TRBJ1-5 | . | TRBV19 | CASSIRDRGRRGQPQHF | TGTGCCAGTAGTATCCGGGACAGGGGGCGACGGGGTCAGCCCCAGCATTTT